These 12 T cell receptor beta chains were sequenced from one sample in a study of blood T cell repertoires in COVID-19. Profiling relied on immunoSEQ multiplex PCR, and the TCRdb table lists in-frame clones only, not all of them. The sample lists 100,000 to 150,000 clones, 85% to 90% occurring once. Sequenced material: peripheral blood. The receptors stem from a woman of 80 years or more with acute or convalescent COVID-19.

This chain uses TRBV4-2 with TRBJ1-2, with D possibly matching TRBD1 (6 bases). Germline-derived CDR1 and CDR2 are LGHNA and YNFKEQ. The CDR3 runs to 15 residues. Trimming removed 0 bases from V and 8 bases from J, with 16 bases in between. The CDR3 region has the DNA TGTGCCAGCAGCCAAGAAGAAGGCTCAGGGGTCGGCTACACCTTC. Translation: CASSQEEGSGVGYTF.

This clone has a handful of counts. This chain links TRBV29-1 with TRBJ1-2, with D hard to call. This CDR3 spans 13 amino acids. In germline, CDR1 is SQVTM, CDR2 ANQGSEA. Trimming removed 7 bases at V and 3 bases at J, with 15 bases between. CDR3 coding DNA: TGCAGCGCCGCGCCGCAAGCTGACTATGGCTACACCTTC. Residues: CSAAPQADYGYTF. The full variable domain, rest sourced from reference TRBV29-1 and TRBJ1-2, is SAVISQKPSRDICQRGTSLTIQCQVDSQVTMMFWYRQQPGQSLTLIATANQGSEATYESGFVIDKFPISRPNLTFSTLTVSNMSPEDSSIYLCSAAPQADYGYTFGSGTRLTVV.

In its sample, this clone was seen once. The genes are TRBV19 and TRBJ2-4; 12 nucleotides align to TRBD1. Germline CDR1 LNHDA, CDR2 SQIVND (reference sequence). This CDR3 spans 17 amino acids. V shed 3 bases and J 8 bases; nucleotides not matched to a gene: 11. CDR3 amino acids: CASSILGQGAAGDIQYF. The CDR3 DNA is TGTGCCAGTAGTATTTTGGGACAGGGGGCTGCGGGGGACATTCAGTACTTC.

This chain connects TRBV6-5 to TRBJ2-2; 8 positions match TRBD1. Germline CDR1 reads MNHEY; CDR2 reads SVGAGI. V trimming: 5 bases; J trimming: 3 bases; junction bases outside the gene matches: 5. CDR3 size: 15 residues. The CDR3 nucleotides read TGTGCCAGCAGTAAACAGGGGGGTGACACCGGGGAGCTGTTTTTT. This translates into CASSKQGGDTGELFF.

This rearrangement joins TRBV28 to TRBJ1-1; D might be TRBD1 (6 bases). CDR1 and CDR2 (germline): MDHEN, SYDVKM. The V end was cut by 7 bases, the J end by 1 base, with 10 bases between. This CDR3 contains 13 residues. DNA for the CDR3: TGTGCCAGCACCTCGGGACAGAACACTGAAGCTTTCTTT. Translating gives CASTSGQNTEAFF.

This clone came up once. This sequence joins TRBV6-5 and TRBJ1-3; D is undetermined. The germline V gene has CDR1 MNHEY and CDR2 SVGAGI. The CDR3 runs 16 residues. With 0 bases removed from V and 4 bases from J, the gap between germline ends came to 13 bases. Here the CDR3 reads CASSYSIRTGGNTIYF. The DNA of the CDR3 is TGTGCCAGCAGTTACTCGATCAGGACGGGGGGAAACACCATATATTTT.

The DNA for the CDR3 is TGTGCCAGCAGTGCCACTATCGGTACGCAGTATTTT. Amino acids: CASSATIGTQYF. V usage is TRBV25-1 and J usage is TRBJ2-3; D remains ambiguous. The CDR3 has 12 amino acids. The germline gives CDR1 MGHDK, CDR2 SYGVNS. Trimming left V 4 bases short and J 8 bases short, with 10 bases between.

The chain couples TRBV7-2 to TRBJ1-2; 7 bases agree with TRBD1. Unmatched junction bases numbered 10, after V lost 5 bases and J lost 7 bases. The CDR3 loop spans 14 amino acids. The germline V gene encodes CDR1 SGHTA and CDR2 FQGNSA. The CDR3, as DNA: TGTGCCAGCAGCCGCGACAGGGCGTTAGGTGGCTACACCTTC. This gives the protein CASSRDRALGGYTF. The full variable domain, completed using reference TRBV7-2 and TRBJ1-2, is GAGVSQSPSNKVTEKGKDVELRCDPISGHTALYWYRQSLGQGLEFLIYFQGNSAPDKSGLPSDRFSAERTGGSVSTLTIQRTQQEDSAVYLCASSRDRALGGYTFGSGTRLTVV.

In regard to this clone: Sequence at one end of the junction differs from germline and may be a read error. This chain connects TRBV7-7 to TRBJ2-5; D not resolved. Germline loops: CDR1 SSHAT, CDR2 FNYEAQ (reference sequence). CDR3 length: 14 residues. The DNA for the CDR3 is TGTGCTAGCAGCCCCGAGGCCTTCCAAGAGACCCAGTACTTC. Its translation: CASSPEAFQETQYF.

The chain couples TRBV2 to TRBJ1-1, with D perhaps TRBD1 (5 bases). The V gene's germline CDR1 is SNHLY and CDR2 FYNNEI. There are 13 residues in the CDR3. V lost 7 bases and J lost 1, with 10 bases in between. Here the CDR3 DNA reads TGTGCCAGCAAGGAGGGGCGGAACACTGAAGCTTTCTTT. Translation gives CASKEGRNTEAFF.

V usage is TRBV19 and J usage is TRBJ2-1, with 9 bases aligning to TRBD2. The trim removed 7 bases at V and 9 bases at J, leaving 7 bases unmatched. The CDR3 sequence is 13 residues long. The germline V gene has CDR1 LNHDA and CDR2 SQIVND (reference sequence). CDR3 nucleotide sequence: TGTGCCAGTACAGGGCGGGGGGGCCTTGAGCAGTTCTTC. Translated: CASTGRGGLEQFF.

The chain joins TRBV6-4 to TRBJ1-1; 8 bases map to TRBD1. CDR3 size: 13 residues. Germline V gene data show CDR1 as MRHNA and CDR2 as SNTAGT. After removal of 5 bases from V and 6 bases from J, the junction contained 5 bases not matched to a gene. CDR3 coding DNA: TGTGCCAGCAGTAAGACAGGGGAATCTGAAGCTTTCTTT. Amino acid sequence: CASSKTGESEAFF.